These T cell receptor beta chains were read from a single sample in a study of blood T cell repertoires in COVID-19. Assay: immunoSEQ multiplex PCR; the TCRdb copy retains only in-frame clones and omits some. The sample yields roughly 200,000 clones, roughly nine tenths seen once. Sequencing was done on a sample of peripheral blood. Every receptor here comes from a man aged 35 to 55 with acute or convalescent COVID-19. CDR3s include the opening cysteine and the closing phenylalanine or tryptophan. The D gene is left open where the match is weak. The size of a clone is reported for some rows only, either as once, few or many, or as a class for expanded clones.

clone_size cdr3_length j_call d_call v_call cdr3_aa cdr3_nt
. 14 TRBJ2-7 TRBD1 TRBV27 CASSLSRGLYEQYF TGTGCCAGCAGTTTATCCAGGGGGCTCTACGAGCAGTACTTC
. 17 TRBJ2-3 . TRBV25-1 CASSALRGKTDTDTQYF TGTGCCAGCAGTGCCCTTAGGGGAAAGACCGACACAGATACGCAGTATTTT
. 15 TRBJ1-1 TRBD1 TRBV10-2 CASSEVGRGDTEAFF TGCGCCAGCAGTGAAGTGGGCAGGGGGGACACTGAAGCTTTCTTT
. 13 TRBJ2-6 . TRBV19 CAARGSGANVLTF TGTGCCGCCAGGGGATCCGGGGCCAACGTCCTGACTTTC
. 14 TRBJ1-1 . TRBV5-4 CASKLQEMNTEAFF TGTGCCAGCAAACTTCAGGAAATGAACACTGAAGCTTTCTTT
. 14 TRBJ1-2 . TRBV7-8 CASSLAPGPYGYTF TGTGCCAGCAGCTTAGCACCAGGGCCCTATGGCTACACCTTC
. 13 TRBJ2-7 . TRBV6-2/TRBV6-3 CASSASGAYEQYF TGTGCCAGCAGTGCTTCCGGGGCCTACGAGCAGTACTTC
. 16 TRBJ2-1 TRBD2 TRBV6-5 CASSYRGLAGVDEQFF TGTGCCAGCAGTTACCGGGGACTAGCGGGGGTCGATGAGCAGTTCTTC
once 14 TRBJ1-2 . TRBV19 CASSILGKGYGYTF TGTGCCAGTAGTATTCTGGGGAAGGGGTATGGCTACACCTTC
. 14 TRBJ1-2 . TRBV7-2 CASSWPRTSYGYTF TGTGCCAGCAGCTGGCCGAGGACTAGCTATGGCTACACCTTC
. 15 TRBJ1-2 TRBD1 TRBV19 CASSTAQGAENGYTF TGTGCCAGTAGTACGGCTCAGGGGGCGGAGAATGGCTACACCTTC
. 14 TRBJ2-1 TRBD2 TRBV2 CASSLAGSYNEQFF TGTGCCAGCAGCTTAGCGGGGTCCTACAATGAGCAGTTCTTC
. 14 TRBJ1-1 . TRBV9 CASSVSSKNTEAFF TGTGCCAGCAGCGTATCGAGCAAGAACACTGAAGCTTTCTTT
. 17 TRBJ2-3 TRBD1 TRBV5-3 CARSPKLGQGATDTQYF TGTGCCAGAAGCCCTAAACTCGGACAGGGGGCTACTGATACGCAGTATTTT
. 14 TRBJ2-7 . TRBV4-2 CASSQVGQGYEQYF TGTGCCAGCAGCCAAGTCGGCCAGGGCTACGAGCAGTACTTC
. 15 TRBJ2-4 . TRBV4-3 CASSQDISVKNIQYF TGCGCCAGCAGCCAAGATATATCCGTGAAAAACATTCAGTACTTC
. 14 TRBJ2-7 . TRBV13 CASSLNDGAYEQYF TGTGCCAGCAGCTTAAACGACGGAGCCTACGAGCAGTACTTC
once 16 TRBJ1-1 . TRBV18 CASSPSLGQRGTEAFF TGTGCCAGCTCTCCGAGTCTGGGACAAAGGGGGACTGAAGCTTTCTTT
. 13 TRBJ1-5 . TRBV4-1 CASSQTGYQPQHF TGCGCCAGCAGCCAAACAGGTTATCAGCCCCAGCATTTT
. 16 TRBJ1-1 . TRBV5-1 CASSLTSKGSDTEAFF TGCGCCAGCAGCTTGACCTCTAAGGGGTCGGACACTGAAGCTTTCTTT
. 16 TRBJ2-5 TRBD2 TRBV3-1/TRBV3-2 CASSQDLLAGQETQYF TGTGCCAGCAGCCAAGATCTACTAGCGGGGCAAGAGACCCAGTACTTC
. 15 TRBJ2-2 TRBD1 TRBV6-5 CASSYGTGNTGELFF TGTGCCAGCAGTTACGGGACAGGGAACACCGGGGAGCTGTTTTTT
. 14 TRBJ2-1 TRBD2 TRBV6-5 CASSRASGGNEQFF TGTGCCAGCAGCCGGGCTAGCGGGGGAAATGAGCAGTTCTTC
once 16 TRBJ2-1 TRBD2 TRBV3-1/TRBV3-2 CASSPKRSGGFNEQFF TGTGCCAGCAGCCCGAAGCGTAGCGGGGGGTTCAATGAGCAGTTCTTC
. 14 TRBJ2-7 . TRBV29-1 CSVQPRQAGYEQYF TGCAGCGTCCAACCCAGACAGGCAGGCTACGAGCAGTACTTC
. 12 TRBJ2-1 TRBD2 TRBV29-1 CSGGLTYNEQFF TGCAGCGGGGGACTAACCTACAATGAGCAGTTCTTC
. 16 TRBJ2-5 TRBD2 TRBV29-1 CSVIPLKRGELETQYF TGCAGCGTTATCCCCCTCAAGCGGGGGGAGCTTGAGACCCAGTACTTC
few 11 TRBJ2-7 . TRBV11-2 CASSRTYEQYF TGTGCCAGCAGCCGTACCTACGAGCAGTACTTC
. 14 TRBJ1-2 TRBD1 TRBV2 CASRLDRGPDGYTF TGTGCCAGCAGACTTGACAGGGGGCCAGATGGCTACACCTTC
. 14 TRBJ2-7 TRBD2 TRBV3-1/TRBV3-2 CASSQGGRSGEQYF TGTGCCAGCAGCCAAGGCGGGAGATCCGGCGAGCAGTACTTC
. 15 TRBJ1-1 . TRBV5-6 CASSYTLTVNTEAFF TGTGCCAGCAGCTACACGCTAACAGTTAACACTGAAGCTTTCTTT
. 19 TRBJ1-6 . TRBV27 CASSTYGIASIEENSPLHF TGTGCCAGCAGTACCTACGGAATAGCTTCCATAGAAGAAAATTCACCCCTCCACTTT
. 14 TRBJ1-2 . TRBV11-2 CASSLAGSRAGYTF TGTGCCAGCAGCTTAGCAGGCAGTCGAGCTGGCTACACCTTC
. 12 TRBJ2-7 . TRBV5-4 CASSTDAGEQYF TGTGCCAGCAGCACCGATGCGGGGGAGCAGTACTTC
. 14 TRBJ1-4 . TRBV28 CASRTAGANEKLFF TGTGCCAGCAGAACAGCAGGGGCGAATGAAAAACTGTTTTTT
. 15 TRBJ2-7 TRBD2 TRBV7-9 CASTPRLGLVYEQYF TGTGCCAGCACCCCACGGCTGGGACTAGTCTACGAGCAGTACTTC
. 13 TRBJ2-3 . TRBV19 CASTYGSTDTQYF TGTGCCAGTACCTATGGTAGCACAGATACGCAGTATTTT
. 14 TRBJ1-4 . TRBV25-1 CASSEHATEKKLFF TGTGCCAGCAGTGAGCATGCCACAGAGAAAAAACTGTTTTTT
few 11 TRBJ2-1 . TRBV2 CASSALYEQFF TGTGCCAGCAGTGCTCTCTATGAGCAGTTCTTC
. 14 TRBJ1-1 TRBD1 TRBV5-4 CASSSGQGRTEAFF TGTGCCAGCAGCTCCGGACAGGGCCGCACTGAAGCTTTCTTT
few 16 TRBJ1-1 . TRBV11-2 CASSLAGGWAMTEAFF TGTGCCAGCAGCTTAGCAGGAGGGTGGGCCATGACTGAAGCTTTCTTT
. 12 TRBJ1-2 . TRBV28 CASSSSNYGYTF TGTGCCAGCAGTAGTAGTAACTATGGCTACACCTTC
. 15 TRBJ1-2 . TRBV7-2 CASSLALPGPYGYTF TGTGCCAGCAGCTTAGCGCTACCAGGGCCCTATGGCTACACCTTC
. 16 TRBJ2-3 TRBD1 TRBV18 CASSPVTGGSTDTQYF TGTGCCAGCTCACCAGTGACAGGGGGAAGCACAGATACGCAGTATTTT
. 15 TRBJ2-1 TRBD2 TRBV3-1/TRBV3-2 CASSLGGNSYNEQFF TGTGCCAGCAGCCTCGGGGGGAACTCCTACAATGAGCAGTTCTTC
. 14 TRBJ1-3 TRBD1 TRBV30 CASEGGLSGNTIYF TGTGCCTCCGAAGGGGGCTTGTCTGGAAACACCATATATTTT
. 13 TRBJ1-1 . TRBV6-5 CASSYLMNTEAFF TGTGCCAGCAGTTACCTTATGAACACTGAAGCTTTCTTT
. 14 TRBJ1-2 . TRBV6-6 CASSWRQGRDGYTF TGTGCCAGCAGTTGGCGCCAGGGGCGGGATGGCTACACCTTC